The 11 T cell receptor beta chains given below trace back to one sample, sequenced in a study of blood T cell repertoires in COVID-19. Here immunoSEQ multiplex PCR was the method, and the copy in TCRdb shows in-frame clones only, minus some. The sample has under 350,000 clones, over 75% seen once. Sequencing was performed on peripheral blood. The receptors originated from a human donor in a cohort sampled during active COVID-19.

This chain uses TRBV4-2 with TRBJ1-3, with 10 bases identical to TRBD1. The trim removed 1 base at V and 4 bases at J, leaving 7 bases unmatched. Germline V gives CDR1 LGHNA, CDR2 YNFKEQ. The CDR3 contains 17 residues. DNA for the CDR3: TGTGCCAGCAGCCAAGGCCCGGGGACAGGGGCGGGAAACACCATATATTTT. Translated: CASSQGPGTGAGNTIYF.

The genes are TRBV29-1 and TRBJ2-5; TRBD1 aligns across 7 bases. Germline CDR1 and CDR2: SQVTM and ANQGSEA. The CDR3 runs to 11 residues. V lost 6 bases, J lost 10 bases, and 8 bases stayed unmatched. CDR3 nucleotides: TGCAGCGTCGGTGGACAGGTTGACCAGTACTTC. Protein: CSVGGQVDQYF.

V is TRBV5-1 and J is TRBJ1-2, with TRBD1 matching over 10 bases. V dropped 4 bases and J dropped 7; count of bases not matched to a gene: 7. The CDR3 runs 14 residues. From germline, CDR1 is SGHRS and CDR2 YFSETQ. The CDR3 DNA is TGCGCCAGCAGCGCGGAACGACAGGGGGCTGGCTACACCTTC. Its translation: CASSAERQGAGYTF.

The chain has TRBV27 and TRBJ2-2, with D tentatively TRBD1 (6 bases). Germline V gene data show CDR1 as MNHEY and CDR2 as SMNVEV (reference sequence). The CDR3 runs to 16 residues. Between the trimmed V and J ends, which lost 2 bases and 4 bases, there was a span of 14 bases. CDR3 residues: CASSLKTGGITGELFF. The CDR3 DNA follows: TGTGCCAGCAGTTTAAAGACAGGAGGAATCACCGGGGAGCTGTTTTTT.

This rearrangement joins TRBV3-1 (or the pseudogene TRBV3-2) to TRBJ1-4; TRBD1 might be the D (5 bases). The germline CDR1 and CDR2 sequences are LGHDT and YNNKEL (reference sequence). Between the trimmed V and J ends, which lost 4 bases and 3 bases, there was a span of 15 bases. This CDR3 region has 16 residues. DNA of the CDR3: TGTGCCAGCAGCCTTAGAGACGGGGGGGCTAATGAAAAACTGTTTTTT. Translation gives CASSLRDGGANEKLFF.

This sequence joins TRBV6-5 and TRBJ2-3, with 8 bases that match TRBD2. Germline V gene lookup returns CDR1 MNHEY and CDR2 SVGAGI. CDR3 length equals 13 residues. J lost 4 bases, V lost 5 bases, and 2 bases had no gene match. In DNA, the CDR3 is TGTGCCAGCAGTCCCGGGGGGGCAGATACGCAGTATTTT. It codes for CASSPGGADTQYF.

The CDR3 DNA reads as TGTGCCACCGCAGCGCCTCTTAGGACAGGAAACTATGGCTACACCTTC. The encoded protein is CATAAPLRTGNYGYTF. J is TRBJ1-2 and V is TRBV15; 7 bases line up with TRBD1. J lost 2 bases, V lost 8 bases, and 14 bases had no gene match. Looked up from germline, CDR1 is LNHNV and CDR2 is YYDKDF (reference sequence). CDR3 length equals 16 residues.

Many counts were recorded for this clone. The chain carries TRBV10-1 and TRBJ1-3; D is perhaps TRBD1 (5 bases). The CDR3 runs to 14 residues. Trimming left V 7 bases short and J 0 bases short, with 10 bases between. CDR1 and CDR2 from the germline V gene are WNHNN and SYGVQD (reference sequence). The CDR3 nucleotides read TGCGCCAGCAAGGGACTTTGCTCTGGAAACACCATATATTTT. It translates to CASKGLCSGNTIYF.

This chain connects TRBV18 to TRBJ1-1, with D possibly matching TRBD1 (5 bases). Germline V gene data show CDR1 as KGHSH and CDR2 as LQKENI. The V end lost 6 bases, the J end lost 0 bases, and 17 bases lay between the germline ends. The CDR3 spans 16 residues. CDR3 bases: TGTGCCAGCTCCGCCACGCTAGACAGCTTGAACACTGAAGCTTTCTTT. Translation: CASSATLDSLNTEAFF.

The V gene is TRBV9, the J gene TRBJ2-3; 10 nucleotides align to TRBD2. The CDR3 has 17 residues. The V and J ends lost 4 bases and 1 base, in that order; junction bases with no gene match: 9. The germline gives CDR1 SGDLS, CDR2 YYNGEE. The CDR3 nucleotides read TGTGCCAGCAGCAACAGCCCTCTAGCGGGGGGCACAGATACGCAGTATTTT. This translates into CASSNSPLAGGTDTQYF. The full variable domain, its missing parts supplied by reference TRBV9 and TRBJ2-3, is DSGVTQTPKHLITATGQRVTLRCSPRSGDLSVYWYQQSLDQGLQFLIQYYNGEERAKGNILERFSAQQFPDLHSELNLSSLELGDSALYFCASSNSPLAGGTDTQYFGPGTRLTVL.

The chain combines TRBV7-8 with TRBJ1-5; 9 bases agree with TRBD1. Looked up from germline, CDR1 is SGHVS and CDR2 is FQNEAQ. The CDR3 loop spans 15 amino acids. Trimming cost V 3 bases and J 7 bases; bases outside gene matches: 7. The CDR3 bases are TGTGCCAGCAGCTTGCGGACAGGGGAAGGACAGCCCCAGCATTTT. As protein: CASSLRTGEGQPQHF.